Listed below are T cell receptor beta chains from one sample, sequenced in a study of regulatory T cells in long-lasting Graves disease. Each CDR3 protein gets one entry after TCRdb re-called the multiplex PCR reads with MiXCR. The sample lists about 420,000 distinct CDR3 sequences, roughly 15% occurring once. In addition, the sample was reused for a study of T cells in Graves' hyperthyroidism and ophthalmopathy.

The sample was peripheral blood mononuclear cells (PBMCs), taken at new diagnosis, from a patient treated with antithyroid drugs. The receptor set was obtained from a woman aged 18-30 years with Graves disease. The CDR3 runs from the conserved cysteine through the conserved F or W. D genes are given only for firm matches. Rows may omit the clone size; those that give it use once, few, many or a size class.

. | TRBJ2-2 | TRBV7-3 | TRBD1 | CASSSDRGNTGELFF | TGTGCCAGCAGCTCGGACAGGGGAAACACCGGGGAGCTGTTTTTT
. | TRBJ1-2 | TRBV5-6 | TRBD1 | CASSTINPGQGDGYTF | TGTGCCAGCAGCACGATCAATCCGGGACAGGGGGACGGCTACACCTTC
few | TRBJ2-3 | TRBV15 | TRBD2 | CATSGGTSTVLITDTQYF | TGTGCCACCAGCGGGGGGACTAGCACGGTACTGATCACAGATACGCAGTATTTT
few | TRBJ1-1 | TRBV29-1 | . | CSVEAVDNTEAFF | TGCAGCGTTGAAGCTGTAGACAACACTGAAGCTTTCTTT
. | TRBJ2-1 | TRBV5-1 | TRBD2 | CATLPGTSGSLDEQFF | TGCGCCACCCTGCCCGGGACTAGCGGGAGTCTCGATGAGCAGTTCTTC
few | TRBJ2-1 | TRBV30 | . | CAWHRGSSYNEQFF | TGTGCCTGGCACCGGGGTAGCTCCTACAATGAGCAGTTCTTC
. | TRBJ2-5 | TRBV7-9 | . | CASSHELQGYQETQYF | TGTGCCAGCAGCCACGAACTCCAAGGGTACCAAGAGACCCAGTACTTC
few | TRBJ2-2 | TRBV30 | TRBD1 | CARGGQGYTGELFF | TGTGCCAGGGGGGGACAGGGTTACACCGGGGAGCTGTTTTTT
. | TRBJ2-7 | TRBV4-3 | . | CASSQSGDSDYEQYF | TGCGCCAGCAGCCAATCGGGGGACTCCGACTACGAGCAGTACTTC
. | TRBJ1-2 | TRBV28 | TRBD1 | CATDRGSFGYTF | TGTGCCACCGACAGGGGTTCGTTTGGCTACACCTTC
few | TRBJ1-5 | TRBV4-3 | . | CASSQGEGWNQPQHF | TGCGCCAGCAGCCAAGGGGAAGGATGGAATCAGCCCCAGCATTTT
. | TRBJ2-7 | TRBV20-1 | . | CSARDQGIGSSEQYF | TGCAGTGCTAGAGATCAGGGGATCGGGTCGAGTGAGCAGTACTTC
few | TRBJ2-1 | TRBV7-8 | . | CASADKSRYNEQFF | TGTGCCAGTGCCGATAAATCGCGCTACAATGAGCAGTTCTTC
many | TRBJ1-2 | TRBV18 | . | CASSPDSNYGYTF | TGTGCCAGCTCACCCGACAGTAACTATGGCTACACCTTC
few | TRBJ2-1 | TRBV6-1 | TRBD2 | CASRQLAGANNEQFF | TGTGCCAGCAGACAACTAGCGGGAGCCAACAATGAGCAGTTCTTC
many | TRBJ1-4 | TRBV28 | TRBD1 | CASSYRGDNEKLFF | TGTGCCAGCTCCTACAGGGGGGATAATGAAAAACTGTTTTTT
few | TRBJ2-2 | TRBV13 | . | CASSSRLRNTGELFF | TGTGCCAGCAGCTCCCGGTTGAGAAACACCGGGGAGCTGTTTTTT
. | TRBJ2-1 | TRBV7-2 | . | CASSLVGGTSYNEQFF | TGTGCCAGCAGCTTAGTTGGGGGAACGAGCTACAATGAGCAGTTCTTC
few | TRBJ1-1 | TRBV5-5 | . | CASSDGGNTEAFF | TGTGCCAGCAGCGATGGGGGGAACACTGAAGCTTTCTTT
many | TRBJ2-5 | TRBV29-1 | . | CSVPRGLQETQYF | TGCAGCGTCCCCCGGGGCCTACAAGAGACCCAGTACTTC
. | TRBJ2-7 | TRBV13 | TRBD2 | CASSDSKTSPTYEQYF | TGTGCCAGCAGCGACTCAAAGACTAGCCCAACCTACGAGCAGTACTTC
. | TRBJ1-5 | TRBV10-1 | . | CASSEAEANRRHQPQHF | TGCGCCAGCAGTGAGGCTGAGGCGAACAGGCGCCATCAGCCCCAGCATTTT
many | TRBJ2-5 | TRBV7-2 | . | CASSLFGAGETQYF | TGTGCCAGCAGCTTATTTGGGGCCGGGGAGACCCAGTACTTC
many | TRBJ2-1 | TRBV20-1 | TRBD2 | CSASAGTSGRAGYNEQFF | TGCAGTGCTAGTGCGGGGACTAGCGGGAGGGCCGGCTACAATGAGCAGTTCTTC
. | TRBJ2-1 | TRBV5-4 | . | CASSQAGTRSEQFF | TGTGCCAGCAGCCAAGCCGGGACGAGAAGTGAGCAGTTCTTC
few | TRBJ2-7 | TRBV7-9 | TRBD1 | CASSSTLPLTGEVYEQYF | TGTGCCAGCAGCTCCACCCTTCCTCTGACAGGGGAGGTCTACGAGCAGTACTTC
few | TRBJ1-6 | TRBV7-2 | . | CASSPTGNNSPLHF | TGTGCCAGCAGCCCAACAGGGAATAATTCACCCCTCCACTTT
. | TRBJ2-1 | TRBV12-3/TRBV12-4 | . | CASSFTSYEQFF | TGTGCCAGCAGTTTTACTAGTTATGAGCAGTTCTTC
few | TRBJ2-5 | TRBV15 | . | CATSASQETQYF | TGTGCCACCAGCGCCAGTCAGGAGACCCAGTACTTC
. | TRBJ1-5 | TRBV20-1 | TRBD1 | CSARDRGFQPQHF | TGCAGTGCTAGAGACAGGGGGTTCCAGCCCCAGCATTTT
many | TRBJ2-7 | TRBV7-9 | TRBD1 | CASSLDRGPYEQYF | TGTGCCAGCAGCCTGGACAGGGGGCCTTACGAGCAGTACTTC
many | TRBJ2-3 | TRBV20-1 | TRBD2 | CSARGLLGDTQYF | TGCAGTGCTAGGGGACTATTGGGGGATACGCAGTATTTT
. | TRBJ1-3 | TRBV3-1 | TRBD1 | CASSQQTGVGNTIYF | TGTGCCAGCAGCCAACAGACAGGGGTTGGAAACACCATATATTTT
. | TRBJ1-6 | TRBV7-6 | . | CASSFGTDNSPLHF | TGTGCCAGCAGCTTCGGTACCGATAATTCACCCCTCCACTTT
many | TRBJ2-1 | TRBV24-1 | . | CATSEGSAQFF | TGTGCCACCAGTGAGGGATCTGCGCAGTTCTTC
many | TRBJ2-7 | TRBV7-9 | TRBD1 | CASNRIPPGQGAYEQYF | TGTGCCAGCAACCGAATCCCCCCGGGACAGGGGGCCTACGAGCAGTACTTC
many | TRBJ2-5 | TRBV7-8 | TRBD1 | CASSTTGGRGETQYF | TGTGCCAGCAGTACTACAGGGGGACGCGGAGAGACCCAGTACTTC
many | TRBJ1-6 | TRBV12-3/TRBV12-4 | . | CASSSGQGAGSPLHF | .
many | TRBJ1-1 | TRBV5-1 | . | CASSLVSGGSNTEAFF | TGCGCCAGCAGCTTGGTTTCGGGGGGATCGAACACTGAAGCTTTCTTT